The 9 T cell receptor beta chains listed next were all sequenced from one sample in a study of OX40 agonist ivuxolimab in advanced cancers. Libraries were constructed by the immunoSEQ multiplex PCR assay. TCRdb's version of the immuneACCESS table is confined to in-frame rearrangements and falls short of the full clone set. An unresolved V gene accounts for under half of the shortfall where checked; the remainder is of unknown origin. The sample table records about 78,000 clones; about four fifths of these occur just once. The ten largest clonotypes hold around 0.45% of the sample. The sequenced sample was CD4+ or CD8+ T cells sorted from blood, obtained in a trial of the OX40 agonist ivuxolimab. Receptors were obtained from an adult with an advanced solid tumor such as melanoma, head and neck, liver or kidney cancer.

This chain joins TRBV7-8 and TRBJ2-7, with no clear D. In germline, CDR1 is SGHVS, CDR2 FQNEAQ. Trimming removed 1 base from V and 4 bases from J, with 11 bases in between. This CDR3 comprises 14 residues. The CDR3 loop reads CASSLELGRYEQYF. The CDR3 DNA reads as TGTGCCAGCAGCTTAGAGCTAGGACGGTACGAGCAGTACTTC.

The genes are TRBV2 and TRBJ2-1, with D tentatively TRBD1 or TRBD2 (5 bases each). The ends were cut back, 4 bases at V and 6 bases at J, with 10 bases in the middle. CDR1 and CDR2 from the germline V gene are SNHLY and FYNNEI. The CDR3 has 13 residues. CDR3 bases: TGTGCCAGCAGTGCGCAGGGAGTCAATGAGCAGTTCTTC. Translated: CASSAQGVNEQFF.

The chain joins TRBV11-2 to TRBJ2-5; TRBD1 aligns across 7 bases. Trimming removed 5 bases from V and 2 bases from J; junction bases left unmatched: 5. The CDR3 is made up of 14 amino acids. Germline V gene lookup returns CDR1 SGHAT and CDR2 FQNNGV. The CDR3 bases are TGTGCCAGCAGCCCTATGGGACAGCAAGAGACCCAGTACTTC. This sequence encodes CASSPMGQQETQYF.

The chain couples TRBV2 to TRBJ2-7; D possibly matches TRBD1 or TRBD2 (6 bases each). CDR1 SNHLY and CDR2 FYNNEI come from the germline V gene. The CDR3 runs to 13 residues. V gave up 2 bases and J gave up 6 bases, with 11 bases separating them. CDR3 DNA: TGTGCCAGCAGTGAATCAAGGGGGGCCGAGCAGTACGTC. This encodes CASSESRGAEQYV.

This sequence joins TRBV16 and TRBJ1-1, with unresolved D. This CDR3 region has 14 residues. Germline lookup yields CDR1 KGHSY and CDR2 FQNENV. V lost 1 base to trimming and J lost 1 base, with 7 bases between them. CDR3 DNA sequence: TGTGCCAGCAGCCAATTCAGGCAGAACACTGAAGCTTTCTTT. Its translation: CASSQFRQNTEAFF.

This chain joins TRBV5-6 and TRBJ2-3; 8 bases align to TRBD1. CDR3 size: 16 residues. The germline CDR1 and CDR2 sequences are SGHDT and YYEEEE. V shed 2 bases and J 6 bases; nucleotides not matched to a gene: 11. In nucleotides, the CDR3 is TGTGCCAGCAGCTTTACGGCAGGGGGCATCGGGGATACGCAGTATTTT. Translation: CASSFTAGGIGDTQYF. The whole variable domain, remainder taken from reference TRBV5-6 and TRBJ2-3, is DAGVTQSPTHLIKTRGQQVTLRCSPKSGHDTVSWYQQALGQGPQFIFQYYEEEERQRGNFPDRFSGHQFPNYSSELNVNALLLGDSALYLCASSFTAGGIGDTQYFGPGTRLTVL.

The chain employs TRBV28 and TRBJ1-5; 7 bases agree with TRBD1. Losses at the gene ends were 5 bases for V and 3 bases for J; bases not matched to a gene: 10. Germline-derived CDR1 and CDR2 are MDHEN and SYDVKM. The length of the CDR3 is 16 residues. CDR3 nucleotides: TGTGCCAGCAGTGGGCACAGGGGACCCTACAATCAGCCCCAGCATTTT. Its translation is CASSGHRGPYNQPQHF.

This chain joins TRBV29-1 and TRBJ1-1; D not certain. This CDR3 has 11 residues. Germline CDR1 reads SQVTM; CDR2 reads ANQGSEA. V was cut by 8 bases and J by 0 bases, with 7 bases left in between. Here the CDR3 reads CSPEMNTEAFF. The CDR3 nucleotides read TGCAGCCCTGAGATGAACACTGAAGCTTTCTTT.

The gene calls are TRBV29-1 and TRBJ2-3, with D hard to call. Between the trimmed V and J ends, which lost 4 bases and 5 bases, there was a span of 7 bases. This CDR3 is 11 amino acids long. The germline V gene encodes CDR1 SQVTM and CDR2 ANQGSEA. This CDR3 reads CSVALQDTQYF. CDR3 sequence (DNA): TGCAGCGTTGCCCTGCAAGATACGCAGTATTTT.